This TCR beta chain was sequenced during a study of blood T cell repertoires in COVID-19. Study-wide background: Donors in the United States, Italy and Spain gave samples during acute or convalescent COVID-19. Sources were T cells, B-cell-depleted T cells, or PBMCs; the material itself was cDNA or gDNA.

Assay used: immunoSEQ multiplex PCR; TCRdb lists only in-frame clones, some missing. The sample has about 170,000 clones, roughly 82% seen once; the top ten hold approximately 7%. Seattle's enrolled individuals joined amid active infection and were then monitored longitudinally. The sequence derives from a middle-aged woman with COVID-19, enrolled during active disease. The sequencing input was peripheral blood.

As DNA, the CDR3 is TGTGCCAGCAGCCAAGAATCCGGGGGCTACACCTTC. This translates into CASSQESGGYTF. The J gene is TRBJ1-2, the V gene TRBV3-1 (or the pseudogene TRBV3-2); the D is unclear. Trimming took off 0 bases at V and 8 bases at J, with 7 bases between the two ends. The CDR3 consists of 12 residues. Germline assignment: CDR1 LGHDT and CDR2 YNNKEL (reference sequence).